This T cell receptor (beta chain) comes out of a study of CD8 T cells in ankylosing spondylitis. This clonotype was picked up a small number of times. The antigen is not known. TCRdb recomputed calls from the 5' RACE reads with MiXCR, one row per CDR3 protein. Of 400,000 or so distinct CDR3 sequences listed, approximately 26% are singletons. The CDR3 has 19 amino acids. Trimming removed 0 bases from V and 0 bases from J; junction bases left unmatched: 6. Germline CDR1 is MGHRA and CDR2 is YSYEKL. Study outcomes and limitations: In ankylosing spondylitis blood, a motif of eight highly homologous TCR beta variants appeared characteristic.

The genes are TRBV4-1 and TRBJ2-1; 12 positions agree with TRBD2. This TCR was recovered from a male donor with ankylosing spondylitis. The sequencing sample was made of blood, either unsorted or a sorted T cell fraction (not recorded which). The CDR3 DNA is TGCGCCAGCAGCCAAGACGCTAGCGGGAGGGTAAGCTCCTACAATGAGCAGTTCTTC. Its protein product is CASSQDASGRVSSYNEQFF.